This T cell receptor (beta chain) was observed in a study of regulatory T cells in long-lasting Graves disease. Points from the study as a whole: Persistent Graves' patients showed a TCR diversity that was lower than that of newly diagnosed ones.

CDR3-region Arm-PCR and iRepertoire HTBI primers produced the TCR beta libraries. TCRdb re-derived calls from the multiplex PCR reads in MiXCR, one entry per CDR3 protein. The sample contains some 370,000 distinct CDR3 sequences, roughly 20% of which appear only once. Time point given: persistent/refractory GD, antithyroid drugs over 5 years with positive TRAb. PBMCs were the source of the RNA used for TCR sequencing. Trimming cost V 5 bases and J 5 bases; bases outside gene matches: 7. From germline, CDR1 is SGHTA and CDR2 FQGNSA. This CDR3 contains 15 residues. In its sample, this clonotype was seen many times. Its antigen is still unknown.

The sequence derives from a female donor with Graves disease. Source: peripheral blood mononuclear cells (PBMCs), taken when the disease was refractory, from a patient treated with antithyroid drugs. The chain joins TRBV7-2 to TRBJ2-5; 11 nucleotides align to TRBD2. CDR3 region: CASSRTSGPGETQYF. The CDR3 nucleotides read TGTGCCAGCAGCCGGACTAGCGGGCCGGGGGAGACCCAGTACTTC.